A single T cell receptor beta chain is shown here with its context. No antigen is known for it. The data were obtained in a study of CD8 T cells in Susac syndrome. Study-level points and caveats: An acknowledgment was made by the study that its TCR sequencing and HLA analysis involved relatively few individuals. Susac syndrome CD4+ T cell repertoires showed no clonal expansion.

Reverse transcription of about 0.45 to 1 ug RNA used random hexamers. TCR beta CDR3 was amplified by immunoSEQ multiplex PCR. This amplification extended across 54 Vbeta and 13 Jbeta segments. TCRdb re-called the immunoSEQ multiplex PCR reads through MiXCR, storing one row per CDR3 protein. The table lists 120,000 to 150,000 distinct CDR3 sequences, almost 96% of them singletons. Germline lookup yields CDR1 KGHSH and CDR2 LQKENI. The V segment lost 4 bases and the J segment 6 bases; nucleotides outside the gene matches: 6. The CDR3 sequence is 14 residues long. The sample consisted of CD4+ T cells from PBMCs. The J gene is TRBJ2-7, the V gene TRBV18; 10 bases map to TRBD2. This TCR derives from a human donor with Susac syndrome. CDR3 amino acids: CASSRKREGREQYF. CDR3 DNA sequence: TGTGCCAGCTCACGCAAGCGGGAGGGCCGCGAGCAGTACTTC.